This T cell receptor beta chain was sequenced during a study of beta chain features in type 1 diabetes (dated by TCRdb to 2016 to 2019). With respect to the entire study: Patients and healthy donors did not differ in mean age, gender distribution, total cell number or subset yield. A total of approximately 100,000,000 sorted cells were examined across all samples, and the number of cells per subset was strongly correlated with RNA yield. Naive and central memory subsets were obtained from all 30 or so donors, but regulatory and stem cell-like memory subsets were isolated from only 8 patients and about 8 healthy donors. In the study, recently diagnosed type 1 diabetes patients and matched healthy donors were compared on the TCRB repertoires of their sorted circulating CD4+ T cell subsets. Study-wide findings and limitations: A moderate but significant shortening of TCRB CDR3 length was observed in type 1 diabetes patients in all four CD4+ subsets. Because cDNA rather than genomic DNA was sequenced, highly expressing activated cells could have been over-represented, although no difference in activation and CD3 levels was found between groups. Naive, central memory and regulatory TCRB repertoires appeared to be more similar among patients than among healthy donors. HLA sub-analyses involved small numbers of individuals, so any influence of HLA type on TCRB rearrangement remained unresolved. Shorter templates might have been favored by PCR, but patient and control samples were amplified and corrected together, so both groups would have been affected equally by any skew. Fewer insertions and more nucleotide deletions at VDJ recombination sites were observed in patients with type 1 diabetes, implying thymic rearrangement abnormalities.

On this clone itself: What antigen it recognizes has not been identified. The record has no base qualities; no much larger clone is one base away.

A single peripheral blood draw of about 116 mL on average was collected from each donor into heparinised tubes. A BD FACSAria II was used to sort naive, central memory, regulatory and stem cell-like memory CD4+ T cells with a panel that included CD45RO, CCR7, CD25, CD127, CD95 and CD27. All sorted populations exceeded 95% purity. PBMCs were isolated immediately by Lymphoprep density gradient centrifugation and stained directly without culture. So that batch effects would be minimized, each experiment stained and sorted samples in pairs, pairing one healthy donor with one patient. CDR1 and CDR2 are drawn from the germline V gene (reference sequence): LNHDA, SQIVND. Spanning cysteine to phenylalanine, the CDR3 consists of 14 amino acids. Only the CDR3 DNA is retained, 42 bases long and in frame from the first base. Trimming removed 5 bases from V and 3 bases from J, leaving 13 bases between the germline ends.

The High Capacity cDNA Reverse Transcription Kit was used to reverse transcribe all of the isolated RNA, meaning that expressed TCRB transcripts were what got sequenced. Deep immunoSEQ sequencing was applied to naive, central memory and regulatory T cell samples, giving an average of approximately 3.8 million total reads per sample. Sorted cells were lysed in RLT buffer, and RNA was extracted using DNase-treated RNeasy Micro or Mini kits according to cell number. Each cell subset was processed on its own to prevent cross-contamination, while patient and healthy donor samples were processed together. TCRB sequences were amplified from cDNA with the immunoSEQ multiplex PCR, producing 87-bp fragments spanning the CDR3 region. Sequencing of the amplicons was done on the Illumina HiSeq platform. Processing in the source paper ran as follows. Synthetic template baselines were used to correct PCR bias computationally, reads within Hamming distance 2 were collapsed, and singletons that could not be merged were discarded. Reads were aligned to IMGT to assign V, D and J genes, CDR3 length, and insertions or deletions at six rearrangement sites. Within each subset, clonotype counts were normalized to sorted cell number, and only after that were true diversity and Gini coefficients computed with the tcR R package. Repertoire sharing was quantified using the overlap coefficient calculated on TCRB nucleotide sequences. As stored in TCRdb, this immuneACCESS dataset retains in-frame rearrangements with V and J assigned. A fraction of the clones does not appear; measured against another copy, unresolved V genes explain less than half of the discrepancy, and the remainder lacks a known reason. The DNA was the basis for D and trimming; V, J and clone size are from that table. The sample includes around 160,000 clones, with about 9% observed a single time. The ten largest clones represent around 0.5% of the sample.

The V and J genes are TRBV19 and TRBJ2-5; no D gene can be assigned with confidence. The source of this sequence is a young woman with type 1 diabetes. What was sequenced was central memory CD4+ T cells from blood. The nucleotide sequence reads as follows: TGTGCCAGTAGTCGCGGTCATTTGAAAGAGACCCAGTACTTC. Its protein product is CASSRGHLKETQYF.